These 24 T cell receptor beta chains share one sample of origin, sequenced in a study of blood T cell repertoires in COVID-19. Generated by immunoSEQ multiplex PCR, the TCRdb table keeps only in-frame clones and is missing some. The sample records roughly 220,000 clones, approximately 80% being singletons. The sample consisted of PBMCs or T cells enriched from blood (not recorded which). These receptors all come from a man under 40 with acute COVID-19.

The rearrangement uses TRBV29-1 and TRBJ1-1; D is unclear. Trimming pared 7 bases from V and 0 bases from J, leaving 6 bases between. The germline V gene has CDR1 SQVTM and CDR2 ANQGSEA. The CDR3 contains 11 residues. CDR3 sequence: CSGAVNTEAFF. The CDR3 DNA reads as TGCAGCGGGGCAGTGAACACTGAAGCTTTCTTT.

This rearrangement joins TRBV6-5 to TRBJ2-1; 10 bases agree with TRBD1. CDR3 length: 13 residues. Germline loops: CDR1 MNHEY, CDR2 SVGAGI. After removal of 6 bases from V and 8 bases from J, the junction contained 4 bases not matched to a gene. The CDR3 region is CASRTGGEDEQFF. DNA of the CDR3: TGTGCCAGCAGGACAGGGGGCGAAGATGAGCAGTTCTTC.

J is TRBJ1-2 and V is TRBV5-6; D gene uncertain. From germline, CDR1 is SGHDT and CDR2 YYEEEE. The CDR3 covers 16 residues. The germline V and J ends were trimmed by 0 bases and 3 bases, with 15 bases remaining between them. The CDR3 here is CASSLDSLLLHYGYTF. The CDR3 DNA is TGTGCCAGCAGCTTGGACAGCTTGCTACTGCACTATGGCTACACCTTC.

CDR3 DNA: TGCGCCAGCAGCCCGGACATCACGAAAGGCTATGGCTACACCTTC. Residues: CASSPDITKGYGYTF. This chain joins TRBV5-1 and TRBJ1-2; D may be TRBD1 (5 bases). Germline V gene lookup returns CDR1 SGHRS and CDR2 YFSETQ. Trimming removed 4 bases at V and 4 bases at J, with 17 bases between. The CDR3 spans 15 residues.

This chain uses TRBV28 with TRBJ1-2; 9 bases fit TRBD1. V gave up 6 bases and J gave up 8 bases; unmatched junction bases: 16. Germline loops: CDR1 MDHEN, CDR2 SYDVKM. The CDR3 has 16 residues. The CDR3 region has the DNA TGTGCCAGCAGCCGTTTTGGCCGGGACAGGGTGGGCGGCTACACCTTC. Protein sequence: CASSRFGRDRVGGYTF.

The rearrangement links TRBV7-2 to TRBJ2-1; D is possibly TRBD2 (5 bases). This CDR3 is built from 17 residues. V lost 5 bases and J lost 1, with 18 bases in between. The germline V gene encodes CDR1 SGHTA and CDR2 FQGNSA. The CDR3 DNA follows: TGTGCCAGCAGCCCTTTTCAACCCGGGAAGTCCTACAATGAGCAGTTCTTC. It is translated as CASSPFQPGKSYNEQFF.

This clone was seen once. Written as DNA, the CDR3 is TGCGCCAGCAGTCCGGGACTAGCGGAATCTGGGGCCAACGTCCTGACTTTC. This gives the protein CASSPGLAESGANVLTF. This chain joins TRBV10-1 and TRBJ2-6; 11 nucleotides agree with TRBD2. The V and J ends lost 5 bases and 1 base, in that order; junction bases with no gene match: 4. CDR3 length equals 17 residues. In germline, CDR1 is WNHNN, CDR2 SYGVQD (reference sequence).

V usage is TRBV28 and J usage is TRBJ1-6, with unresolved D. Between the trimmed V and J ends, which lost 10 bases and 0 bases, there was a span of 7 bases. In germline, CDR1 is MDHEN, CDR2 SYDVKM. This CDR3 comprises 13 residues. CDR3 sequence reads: CATGLSYNSPLHF. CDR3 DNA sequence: TGTGCCACCGGACTCTCCTATAATTCACCCCTCCACTTT.

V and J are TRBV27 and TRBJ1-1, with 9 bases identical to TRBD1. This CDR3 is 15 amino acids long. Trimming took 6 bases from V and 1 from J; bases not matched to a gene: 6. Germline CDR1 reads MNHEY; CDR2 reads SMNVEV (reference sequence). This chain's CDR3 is CASRPGQGPNTEAFF. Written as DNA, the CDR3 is TGTGCCAGCAGGCCAGGACAGGGGCCGAACACTGAAGCTTTCTTT.

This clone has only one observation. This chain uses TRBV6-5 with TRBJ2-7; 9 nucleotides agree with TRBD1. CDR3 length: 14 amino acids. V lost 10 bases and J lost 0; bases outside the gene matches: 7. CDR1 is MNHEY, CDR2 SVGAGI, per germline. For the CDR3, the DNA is TGTGCCACAATAACAGGGGGCCACTCCTACGAGCAGTACTTC. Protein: CATITGGHSYEQYF.

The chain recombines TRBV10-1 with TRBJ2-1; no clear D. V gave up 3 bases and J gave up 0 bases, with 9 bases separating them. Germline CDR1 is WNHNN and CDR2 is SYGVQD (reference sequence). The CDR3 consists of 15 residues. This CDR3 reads CASSDAVSSYNEQFF. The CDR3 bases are TGCGCCAGCAGTGACGCCGTGAGCTCCTACAATGAGCAGTTCTTC.

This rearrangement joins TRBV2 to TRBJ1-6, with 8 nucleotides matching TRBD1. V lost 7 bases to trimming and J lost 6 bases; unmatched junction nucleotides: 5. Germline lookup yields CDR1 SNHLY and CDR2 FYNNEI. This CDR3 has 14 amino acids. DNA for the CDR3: TGTGCCAGCATCCAACAGGGGGGTAATTCACCCCTCCACTTT. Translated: CASIQQGGNSPLHF.

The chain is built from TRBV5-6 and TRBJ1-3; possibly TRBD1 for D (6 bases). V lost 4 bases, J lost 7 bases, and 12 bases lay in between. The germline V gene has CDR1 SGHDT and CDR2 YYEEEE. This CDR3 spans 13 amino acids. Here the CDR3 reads CASSRDTQNTIYF. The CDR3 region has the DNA TGTGCCAGCAGCAGGGACACTCAGAACACCATATATTTT. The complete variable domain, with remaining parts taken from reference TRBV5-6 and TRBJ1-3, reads DAGVTQSPTHLIKTRGQQVTLRCSPKSGHDTVSWYQQALGQGPQFIFQYYEEEERQRGNFPDRFSGHQFPNYSSELNVNALLLGDSALYLCASSRDTQNTIYFGEGSWLTVV.

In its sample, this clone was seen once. The DNA of the CDR3 is TGCGCCAGGGGGCGTGCGACCCAGTACTTC. Its protein is CARGRATQYF. This chain uses TRBV5-1 with TRBJ2-5, with D possibly being TRBD1 (5 bases). The germline V gene encodes CDR1 SGHRS and CDR2 YFSETQ. V lost 8 bases and J 7 bases, leaving 9 bases between the germline ends. The CDR3 length is 10 residues.

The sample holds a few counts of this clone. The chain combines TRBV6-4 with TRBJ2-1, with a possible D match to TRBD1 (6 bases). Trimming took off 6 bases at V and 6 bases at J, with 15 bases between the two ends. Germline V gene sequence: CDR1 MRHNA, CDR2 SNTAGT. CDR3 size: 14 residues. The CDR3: CASSLERGSNEQFF. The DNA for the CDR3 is TGTGCCAGCAGCCTAGAAAGGGGGTCCAATGAGCAGTTCTTC.

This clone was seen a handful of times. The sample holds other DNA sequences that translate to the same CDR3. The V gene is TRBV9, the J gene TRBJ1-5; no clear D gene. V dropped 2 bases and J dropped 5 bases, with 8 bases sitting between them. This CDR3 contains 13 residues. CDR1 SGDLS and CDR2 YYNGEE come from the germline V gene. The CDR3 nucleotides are TGTGCCAGCAGCGTTGGGCCGGATCAGCCCCAGCATTTT. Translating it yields CASSVGPDQPQHF.

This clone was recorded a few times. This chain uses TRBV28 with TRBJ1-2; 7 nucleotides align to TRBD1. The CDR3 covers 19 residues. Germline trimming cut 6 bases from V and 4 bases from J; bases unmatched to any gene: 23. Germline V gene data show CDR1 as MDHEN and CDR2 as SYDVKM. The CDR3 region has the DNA TGTGCCAGCAGGGACGGAAAGGGACAGACGGTGATCCGGGGCTATGGCTACACCTTC. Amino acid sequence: CASRDGKGQTVIRGYGYTF.

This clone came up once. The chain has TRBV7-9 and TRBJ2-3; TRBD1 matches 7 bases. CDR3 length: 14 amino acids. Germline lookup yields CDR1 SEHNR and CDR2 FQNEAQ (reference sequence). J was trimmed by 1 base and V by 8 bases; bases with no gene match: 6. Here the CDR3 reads CASSTGMGTDTQYF. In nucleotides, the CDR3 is TGTGCCAGCTCGACAGGGATGGGCACAGATACGCAGTATTTT. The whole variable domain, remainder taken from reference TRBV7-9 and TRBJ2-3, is DTGVSQNPRHKITKRGQNVTFRCDPISEHNRLYWYRQTLGQGPEFLTYFQNEAQLEKSRLLSDRFSAERPKGSFSTLEIQRTEQGDSAMYLCASSTGMGTDTQYFGPGTRLTVL.

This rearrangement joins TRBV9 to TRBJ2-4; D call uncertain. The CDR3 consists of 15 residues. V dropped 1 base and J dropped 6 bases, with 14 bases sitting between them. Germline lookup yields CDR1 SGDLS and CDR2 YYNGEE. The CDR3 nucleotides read TGTGCCAGCAGCGTATTCGGAGCTGAAGCAAACATTCAGTACTTC. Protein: CASSVFGAEANIQYF.

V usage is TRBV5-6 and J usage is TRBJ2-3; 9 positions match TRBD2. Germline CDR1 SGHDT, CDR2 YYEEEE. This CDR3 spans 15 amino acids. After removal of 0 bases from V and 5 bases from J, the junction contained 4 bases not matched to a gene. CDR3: CASSLERGVGDTQYF. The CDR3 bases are TGTGCCAGCAGCTTGGAGCGGGGGGTCGGAGATACGCAGTATTTT.

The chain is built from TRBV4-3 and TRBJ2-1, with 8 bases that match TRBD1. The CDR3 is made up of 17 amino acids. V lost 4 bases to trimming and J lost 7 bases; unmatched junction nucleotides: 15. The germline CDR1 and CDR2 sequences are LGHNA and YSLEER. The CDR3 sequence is CASSLTWTGRFFNEQFF. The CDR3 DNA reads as TGCGCCAGCAGCCTGACCTGGACAGGGAGGTTTTTTAATGAGCAGTTCTTC.

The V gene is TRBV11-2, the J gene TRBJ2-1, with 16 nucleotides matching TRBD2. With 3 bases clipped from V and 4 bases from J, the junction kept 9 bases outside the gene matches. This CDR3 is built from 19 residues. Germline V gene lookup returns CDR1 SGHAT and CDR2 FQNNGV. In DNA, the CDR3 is TGTGCCAGCAGCTTGAGGGGACTAGCGGGGGGGCATGATTACAATGAGCAGTTCTTC. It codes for CASSLRGLAGGHDYNEQFF.

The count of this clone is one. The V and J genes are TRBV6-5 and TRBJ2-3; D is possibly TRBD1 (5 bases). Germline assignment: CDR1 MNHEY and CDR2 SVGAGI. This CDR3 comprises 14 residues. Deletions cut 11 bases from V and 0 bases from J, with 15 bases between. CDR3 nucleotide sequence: TGTGCCGGGCTGTGGGGCGCGAGCACAGATACGCAGTATTTT. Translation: CAGLWGASTDTQYF.

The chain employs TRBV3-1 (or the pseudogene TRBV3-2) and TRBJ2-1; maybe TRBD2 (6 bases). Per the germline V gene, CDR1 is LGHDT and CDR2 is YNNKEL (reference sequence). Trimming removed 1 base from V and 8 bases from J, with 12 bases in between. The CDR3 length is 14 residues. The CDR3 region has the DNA TGTGCCAGCAGCCAAGGACGGGGGATGGATGAGCAGTTCTTC. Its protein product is CASSQGRGMDEQFF.